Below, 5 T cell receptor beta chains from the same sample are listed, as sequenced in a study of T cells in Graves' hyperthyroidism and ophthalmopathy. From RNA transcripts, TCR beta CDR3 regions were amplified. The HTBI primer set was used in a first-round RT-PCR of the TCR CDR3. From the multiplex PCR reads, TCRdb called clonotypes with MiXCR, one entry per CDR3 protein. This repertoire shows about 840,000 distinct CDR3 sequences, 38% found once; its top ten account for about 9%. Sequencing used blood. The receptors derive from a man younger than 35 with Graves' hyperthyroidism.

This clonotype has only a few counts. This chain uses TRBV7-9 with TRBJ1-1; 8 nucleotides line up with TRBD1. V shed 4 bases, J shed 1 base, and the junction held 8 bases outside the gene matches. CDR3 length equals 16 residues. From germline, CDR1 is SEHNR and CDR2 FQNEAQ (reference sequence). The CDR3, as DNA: TGTGCCAGCAGCTGGATGATGACAGGGGAGAACACTGAAGCTTTCTTT. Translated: CASSWMMTGENTEAFF. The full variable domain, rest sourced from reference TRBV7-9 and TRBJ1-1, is DTGVSQNPRHKITKRGQNVTFRCDPISEHNRLYWYRQTLGQGPEFLTYFQNEAQLEKSRLLSDRFSAERPKGSFSTLEIQRTEQGDSAMYLCASSWMMTGENTEAFFGQGTRLTVV.

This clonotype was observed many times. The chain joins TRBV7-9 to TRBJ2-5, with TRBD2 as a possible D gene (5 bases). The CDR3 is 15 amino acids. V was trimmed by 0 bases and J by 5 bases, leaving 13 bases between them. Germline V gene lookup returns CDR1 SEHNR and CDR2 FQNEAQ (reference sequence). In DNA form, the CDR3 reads TGTGCCAGCAGCTTAGCGAGGGCAGGTGGTGAGACCCAGTACTTC. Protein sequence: CASSLARAGGETQYF.

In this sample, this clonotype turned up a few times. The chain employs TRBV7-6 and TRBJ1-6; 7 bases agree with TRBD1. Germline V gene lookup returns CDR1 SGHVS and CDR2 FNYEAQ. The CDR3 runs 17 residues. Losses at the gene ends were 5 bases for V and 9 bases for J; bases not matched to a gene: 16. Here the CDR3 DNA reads TGTGCCAGCAGCCGCGAACGGGAGGAGGGGGCGATTTCACCCCTCCACTTT. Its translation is CASSREREEGAISPLHF.

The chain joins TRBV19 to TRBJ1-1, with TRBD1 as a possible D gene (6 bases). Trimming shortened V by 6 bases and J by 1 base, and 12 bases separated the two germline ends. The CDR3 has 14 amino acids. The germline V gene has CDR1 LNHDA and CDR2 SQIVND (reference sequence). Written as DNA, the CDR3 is TGTGCCAGTAGACCCATGACAGGGAACACTGAAGCTTTCTTT. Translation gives CASRPMTGNTEAFF.

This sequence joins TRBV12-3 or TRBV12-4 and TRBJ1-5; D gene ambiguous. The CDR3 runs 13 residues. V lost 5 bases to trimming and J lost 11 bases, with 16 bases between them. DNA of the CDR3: TGTGCCAGCAGTCGAATAGCCGAGGAGGCCCAGCATTTT. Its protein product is CASSRIAEEAQHF.